The 29 T cell receptor beta chains below all came from one sample that was sequenced in a study of T cells in Graves' hyperthyroidism and ophthalmopathy. Amplification of TCR beta CDR3 regions used RNA as the template. RT-PCR in the first round (using the HTBI primer set) targeted the TCR CDR3. MiXCR, run by TCRdb on the multiplex PCR reads, gives a single entry per CDR3 protein. The repertoire holds some 140,000 distinct CDR3 sequences, with approximately 24% as singletons. Input material: blood. The receptors were sampled from a woman between 50 and 59 years old with Graves' hyperthyroidism that later progressed to Graves' ophthalmopathy.

This clonotype has a handful of counts. At one of its ends the junction is not consistent with the germline gene, which may arise from a read error. The J gene is TRBJ2-6, the V gene TRBV5-1; possible D gene TRBD2, 5 bases. Per germline, CDR1 SGHRS and CDR2 YFSETQ. The CDR3 has 16 amino acids. The CDR3 reads CASSADGVSGANVLTF. CDR3 DNA sequence: TGTGCCAGCAGCGCGGACGGGGTCTCTGGGGCCAACGTCCTGACTTTC.

This clonotype was observed many times. The rearrangement joins TRBV12-3 or TRBV12-4 to TRBJ1-2; TRBD1 is a possible D gene (6 bases). V lost 8 bases and J lost 4, with 17 bases in between. The CDR3 is 14 amino acids. CDR3 nucleotides: TGTGCCAGCCTATGGGGGGGCGCCATCTATGGCTACACCTTC. Translated, it gives CASLWGGAIYGYTF.

This clonotype appeared many times. The chain couples TRBV5-8 to TRBJ2-1; possibly TRBD1 for D (8 bases). This CDR3 is 15 amino acids long. The germline CDR1 and CDR2 sequences are SGHTS and YDEGEE. V was trimmed by 0 bases and J by 3 bases, leaving 10 bases between them. The CDR3 loop is CASSLDRGGYNEQFF. The CDR3 nucleotides are TGTGCCAGCAGCTTGGACAGGGGGGGCTACAATGAGCAGTTCTTC. The whole variable domain, remainder taken from reference TRBV5-8 and TRBJ2-1, is EAGVTQSPTHLIKTRGQQATLRCSPISGHTSVYWYQQALGLGLQFLLWYDEGEERNRGNFPPRFSGRQFPNYSSELNVNALELEDSALYLCASSLDRGGYNEQFFGPGTRLTVL.

This clonotype was recorded many times. The V call is TRBV20-1, the J call TRBJ2-3; the D call may be TRBD1 or TRBD2 (5 bases each). V was trimmed by 3 bases and J by 2 bases, leaving 9 bases between them. From germline, CDR1 is DFQATT and CDR2 SNEGSKA (reference sequence). This CDR3 region has 13 residues. The CDR3 DNA is TGCAGTGCTAGCGGGGCCAACACAGATACGCAGTATTTT. Amino acid sequence: CSASGANTDTQYF.

This clonotype was observed a few times. The chain has TRBV24-1 and TRBJ2-1; 7 nucleotides line up with TRBD1. V was clipped by 4 bases and J by 6 bases; unmatched bases: 8. Germline V gives CDR1 KGHDR, CDR2 SFDVKD. The CDR3 is 15 amino acids. The CDR3 sequence is CATSETGTDPNEQFF. The CDR3 coding sequence is TGTGCCACCAGTGAGACCGGGACAGATCCCAATGAGCAGTTCTTC.

As for this clonotype: A much larger clone lies a single base off, so this may be a read error. The chain uses TRBV6-1 and TRBJ2-5; the match to TRBD1 covers 8 bases. Per germline, CDR1 MNHNS and CDR2 SASEGT. The V segment lost 7 bases and the J segment 5 bases; nucleotides outside the gene matches: 9. The CDR3 totals 14 residues. The CDR3 coding sequence is TGTGCCAGCATGACAGGGGCGCTCGCTGAGACCCAGTACTTC. It specifies CASMTGALAETQYF.

In its sample, this clonotype was seen a few times. The chain joins TRBV20-1 to TRBJ1-6, with D tentatively TRBD1 (5 bases). This CDR3 has 20 residues. The V end lost 0 bases, the J end lost 5 bases, and 26 bases lay between the germline ends. Germline V gene data show CDR1 as DFQATT and CDR2 as SNEGSKA (reference sequence). The CDR3 bases are TGCAGTGCTAGAGATCTATTCGGGGAACAGAGGGGAAGACATAATTCACCCCTCCACTTT. Its translation is CSARDLFGEQRGRHNSPLHF.

This clonotype was seen at least ten times. The chain has TRBV6-2 or TRBV6-3 and TRBJ1-1, with D tentatively TRBD1 (5 bases). The CDR3 is 16 amino acids. The ends were cut back, 2 bases at V and 3 bases at J, with 16 bases in the middle. Per germline, CDR1 MNHEY and CDR2 SVGEGT. CDR3 sequence: CASSYIWGGRDTEAFF. The CDR3 nucleotides are TGTGCCAGCAGTTACATCTGGGGGGGAAGGGACACTGAAGCTTTCTTT.

This chain connects TRBV7-9 to TRBJ2-4; the match to TRBD2 covers 14 bases. This CDR3 comprises 20 residues. V dropped 5 bases and J dropped 1; count of bases not matched to a gene: 13. Germline values: CDR1 SEHNR, CDR2 FQNEAQ (reference sequence). CDR3 nucleotide sequence: TGTGCCAGCAGCCAAGGTGGGGGACTAGCGGGAGACGGTGCCAAAAACATTCAGTACTTC. It yields the protein CASSQGGGLAGDGAKNIQYF.

This sequence joins TRBV11-3 and TRBJ2-7, with D hard to call. V lost 0 bases to trimming and J lost 9 bases, with 12 bases between them. Germline V lookup: CDR1 SGHNT, CDR2 YENEEA. This CDR3 contains 13 residues. CDR3: CASSLDFHSGQYF. In DNA, the CDR3 is TGTGCCAGCAGCTTAGACTTCCACTCGGGGCAGTACTTC.

The V gene is TRBV20-1, the J gene TRBJ2-5; 9 bases map to TRBD2. This CDR3 has 14 amino acids. CDR1 DFQATT and CDR2 SNEGSKA come from the germline V gene (reference sequence). After removal of 5 bases from V and 1 base from J, the junction contained 5 bases not matched to a gene. The CDR3 DNA follows: TGCAGTGCTCCACTACTAGCGGGCCAAGAGACCCAGTACTTC. Protein product: CSAPLLAGQETQYF.

This clonotype was recorded many times. This sequence joins TRBV20-1 and TRBJ2-3; D remains ambiguous. V was pared by 1 base and J by 6 bases, with 8 bases between. Germline loops: CDR1 DFQATT, CDR2 SNEGSKA (reference sequence). The CDR3 extends over 12 amino acids. DNA of the CDR3: TGCAGTGCTAGAGGTCTCTGGGATACGCAGTATTTT. Translated: CSARGLWDTQYF.

This rearrangement joins TRBV7-8 to TRBJ2-2; 11 nucleotides agree with TRBD2. CDR1 SGHVS and CDR2 FQNEAQ come from the germline V gene. With 5 bases clipped from V and 1 base from J, the junction kept 9 bases outside the gene matches. The CDR3 is 18 residues long. This CDR3 is CASSHRQGTSGNTGELFF. The CDR3 nucleotides read TGTGCCAGCAGCCACCGACAAGGGACTAGCGGGAACACCGGGGAGCTGTTTTTT.

A word on this clonotype: One base away lies a much larger clone, so this may be a sequencing read error. CDR3 DNA: TGCAGTGTTCGGGGGGGGAGAGATGAGCAGTTCTTC. Translating it yields CSVRGGRDEQFF. V gene TRBV20-1 combines with J gene TRBJ2-1, with TRBD2 matching 8 bases. Per the germline V gene, CDR1 is DFQATT and CDR2 is SNEGSKA (reference sequence). Losses at the gene ends were 7 bases for V and 8 bases for J; bases not matched to a gene: 7. The CDR3 is made up of 12 amino acids.

This clonotype was seen more than once but under ten times. V gene TRBV5-1 combines with J gene TRBJ2-2, with unresolved D. V was clipped by 0 bases and J by 1 base, with 10 bases between them. The germline CDR1 and CDR2 sequences are SGHRS and YFSETQ. This CDR3 is 16 amino acids long. Written as DNA, the CDR3 is TGCGCCAGCAGCTTGGGCTCCTGGCTGAACACCGGGGAGCTGTTTTTT. Its translation is CASSLGSWLNTGELFF.

This clonotype has a single count. V usage is TRBV28 and J usage is TRBJ1-5, with 7 bases lining up with TRBD1. The J segment lost 1 base and the V segment lost 5 bases, leaving 8 bases of the junction unmatched. The germline V gene has CDR1 MDHEN and CDR2 SYDVKM. The CDR3 has 16 residues. In DNA form, the CDR3 reads TGTGCCAGCAGTCTGAGGCCGGGACAGAGCAATCAGCCCCAGCATTTT. This codes for CASSLRPGQSNQPQHF.

V and J are TRBV6-6 and TRBJ2-3, with D perhaps TRBD1 (5 bases). Trimming took off 0 bases at V and 4 bases at J, with 11 bases between the two ends. Germline CDR1 reads MNHNY; CDR2 reads SVGAGI (reference sequence). CDR3 length: 15 amino acids. The CDR3 bases are TGTGCCAGCAGTTACTCGCAGGGTGTGCCAGATACGCAGTATTTT. Translating it yields CASSYSQGVPDTQYF.

This chain links TRBV4-1 with TRBJ1-3; a possible D gene is TRBD1 (5 bases). Germline CDR1 is MGHRA and CDR2 is YSYEKL. Trimming took 3 bases from V and 0 from J, leaving 24 bases between them. This CDR3 contains 20 residues. The CDR3 DNA is TGCGCCAGCAGCCAGCCCAGTGGGGGGTTGTCCAGGGTCTCTGGAAACACCATATATTTT. Protein: CASSQPSGGLSRVSGNTIYF.

This clonotype has only a few counts. The chain uses TRBV6-2 or TRBV6-3 and TRBJ2-7, with 11 bases that match TRBD1. The germline gives CDR1 MNHEY, CDR2 SVGEGT. The ends lost 8 bases at V and 0 bases at J; junction bases unmatched: 3. The CDR3 length is 14 residues. CDR3 loop: CASRGTGGSYEQYF. The CDR3 DNA follows: TGTGCCAGCCGAGGGACAGGGGGCTCCTACGAGCAGTACTTC.

This clonotype was seen ten or more times. This rearrangement joins TRBV28 to TRBJ2-1; TRBD1 is a possible D gene (8 bases). CDR3 length equals 16 residues. Trimming left V 6 bases short and J 6 bases short, with 21 bases between. CDR1 and CDR2 (germline): MDHEN, SYDVKM. CDR3 amino acids: CASSRGRDRLGNEQFF. CDR3 in DNA: TGTGCCAGCAGCAGGGGGAGGGACAGGTTAGGCAATGAGCAGTTCTTC.

In this sample, this clonotype turned up many times. V and J are TRBV11-2 and TRBJ2-5, with no clear D. V was pared by 0 bases and J by 7 bases, with 9 bases between. Germline values: CDR1 SGHAT, CDR2 FQNNGV. The CDR3 length is 13 residues. CDR3 loop: CASSLEVRLTQYF. CDR3 DNA sequence: TGTGCCAGCAGCTTAGAGGTCAGGTTGACCCAGTACTTC. The whole variable domain, remainder taken from reference TRBV11-2 and TRBJ2-5, is EAGVAQSPRYKIIEKRQSVAFWCNPISGHATLYWYQQILGQGPKLLIQFQNNGVVDDSQLPKDRFSAERLKGVDSTLKIQPAKLEDSAVYLCASSLEVRLTQYFGPGTRLLVL.

This clonotype was counted ten times or more. V and J are TRBV11-2 and TRBJ2-5; a weak D match, TRBD1 (6 bases). The CDR3 is 15 amino acids. V was shortened by 1 base and J by 4 bases, with 13 bases between the two germline ends. Germline V gene data show CDR1 as SGHAT and CDR2 as FQNNGV. The CDR3 loop reads CASSLVTGLGETQYF. The CDR3 DNA reads TGTGCCAGCAGCTTAGTAACAGGGCTGGGAGAGACCCAGTACTTC.

The chain recombines TRBV5-1 with TRBJ2-2; D is undetermined. The length of the CDR3 is 14 residues. V dropped 0 bases and J dropped 6 bases, with 9 bases sitting between them. The germline V gene encodes CDR1 SGHRS and CDR2 YFSETQ. The CDR3: CASSLVKGAGELFF. For the CDR3, the DNA is TGCGCCAGCAGCTTGGTGAAGGGCGCCGGGGAGCTGTTTTTT.

The chain uses TRBV5-1 and TRBJ2-1, with a weak D call TRBD2 (6 bases). CDR1 SGHRS and CDR2 YFSETQ come from the germline V gene. Deletions cut 3 bases from V and 3 bases from J, with 10 bases between. The CDR3 spans 14 residues. CDR3 protein: CASSWGLNYNEQFF. In DNA form, the CDR3 reads TGCGCCAGCAGCTGGGGACTGAACTACAATGAGCAGTTCTTC.

This clonotype was counted between two and nine times. The V and J genes are TRBV2 and TRBJ2-7, with D tentatively TRBD1 (6 bases). In germline, CDR1 is SNHLY, CDR2 FYNNEI. The CDR3 sequence is 14 residues long. The germline V and J ends were trimmed by 3 bases and 2 bases, with 11 bases remaining between them. As DNA, the CDR3 is TGTGCCAGCAGTGAGGCAGGGGTCACCTACGAGCAGTACTTC. Its protein is CASSEAGVTYEQYF.

This clonotype was observed at least ten times. The chain couples TRBV2 to TRBJ2-7; D may correspond to TRBD1 or TRBD2 (6 bases each). From germline, CDR1 is SNHLY and CDR2 FYNNEI. The CDR3 loop spans 17 amino acids. V was cut by 2 bases and J by 6 bases, with 23 bases left in between. The CDR3 DNA sequence: TGTGCCAGCAGTGAACCGCCGTTGAGCGTAGGGGGGAGCGAGCAGTACTTC. Translated: CASSEPPLSVGGSEQYF.

Concerning this clonotype itself: This may be a read error, as it is one base from a much larger clone. V is TRBV2 and J is TRBJ1-3, with TRBD1 identical over 8 bases. The V gene's germline CDR1 is SNHLY and CDR2 FYNNEI. This CDR3 is 13 amino acids long. In nucleotides, the CDR3 is TGTGCCAGCAGGACAGGGGCTGGAAGCACCATATATTTT. This codes for CASRTGAGSTIYF. Based on the CDR3 plus reference TRBV2 and TRBJ1-3, the full variable domain is EPEVTQTPSHQVTQMGQEVILRCVPISNHLYFYWYRQILGQKVEFLVSFYNNEISEKSEIFDDQFSVERPDGSNFTLKIRSTKLEDSAMYFCASRTGAGSTIYFGEGSWLTVV.

This clonotype was detected ten times or more. The chain links TRBV10-1 to TRBJ2-7; D remains unclear. V shed 4 bases and J shed 4 bases, with 11 bases lying between them. This CDR3 has 13 residues. Germline loops: CDR1 WNHNN, CDR2 SYGVQD (reference sequence). CDR3 protein: CASSGDSPYEQYF. The CDR3 DNA reads TGCGCCAGCAGTGGAGATAGCCCATACGAGCAGTACTTC.

The chain links TRBV10-1 to TRBJ2-2; 8 bases line up with TRBD2. The V segment lost 8 bases and the J segment 4 bases; nucleotides outside the gene matches: 9. CDR1 and CDR2 (germline): WNHNN, SYGVQD (reference sequence). The CDR3 contains 15 residues. The CDR3 sequence is CASRPGTSFTGELFF. As DNA, the CDR3 is TGCGCCAGCCGTCCCGGGACTAGTTTCACCGGGGAGCTGTTTTTT.